The 6 T cell receptor beta chains given below trace back to one sample, sequenced in a study of shared clonotypes between healthy human individuals. This table comes from immunoSEQ multiplex PCR, and its TCRdb copy is limited to in-frame clones, with some not included. The sample includes about 2.4 million clones, roughly 92% of them seen just once. The sequenced material came from naive CD4+ T cells sorted from blood. Subset indicated: CD45RA+ positively selected. The receptors come from a man younger than 30 in good health.

The chain is built from TRBV13 and TRBJ2-5, with D maybe TRBD2 (7 bases). Looked up from germline, CDR1 is PRHDT and CDR2 is FYEKMQ (reference sequence). Trimming removed 5 bases at V and 5 bases at J, with 12 bases between. The CDR3 consists of 13 residues. CDR3 DNA: TGTGCCAGCAGCCCCGGGGGGCAGGAGACCCAGTACTTC. Its protein is CASSPGGQETQYF.

The chain joins TRBV5-4 to TRBJ2-1, with 9 bases aligning to TRBD1. V lost 1 base to trimming and J lost 6 bases; unmatched junction nucleotides: 5. CDR3 length equals 15 residues. Germline loops: CDR1 SGHNT, CDR2 YYREEE (reference sequence). The CDR3 reads CASSLQLGQGNEQFF. As DNA, the CDR3 is TGTGCCAGCAGCTTGCAACTGGGACAGGGCAATGAGCAGTTCTTC.

The chain combines TRBV4-3 with TRBJ1-6, with 9 bases identical to TRBD1. CDR1 LGHNA and CDR2 YSLEER come from the germline V gene. CDR3 length: 19 residues. The junction had 12 bases not matched to a gene; V was cut back by 4 bases and J by 2 bases. The CDR3 loop reads CASSLKSPGQGTYNSPLHF. The CDR3 nucleotides read TGCGCCAGCAGCCTGAAAAGCCCGGGACAGGGAACCTATAATTCACCCCTCCACTTT.

The J gene is TRBJ1-6, the V gene TRBV30, with 9 bases aligning to TRBD1. The CDR3 sequence is 15 residues long. Germline assignment: CDR1 GTSNPN and CDR2 SVGIG (reference sequence). V dropped 5 bases and J dropped 9; count of bases not matched to a gene: 11. This CDR3 reads CAWSPDRDRVSPLHF. As DNA, the CDR3 is TGTGCCTGGTCCCCGGACCGGGACAGGGTTTCACCCCTCCACTTT.

The chain recombines TRBV5-6 with TRBJ2-1; D unclear. CDR1 and CDR2 from the germline V gene are SGHDT and YYEEEE. The CDR3 is 15 residues long. Between the trimmed V and J ends, which lost 0 bases and 6 bases, there was a span of 13 bases. The CDR3, as DNA: TGTGCCAGCAGCTTGGGTGAGCTGTCGGCCAATGAGCAGTTCTTC. The encoded protein is CASSLGELSANEQFF.

About this clone: At one of its ends the junction is not consistent with the germline gene, which may arise from a read error. V and J are TRBV7-7 and TRBJ2-3; 7 bases are shared with TRBD1. This CDR3 has 15 residues. Germline values: CDR1 SSHAT, CDR2 FNYEAQ (reference sequence). The CDR3 is CASSMTGSSTDTQYF. The CDR3 DNA sequence: TGTGCTAGCAGCATGACAGGGTCGAGCACAGATACGCAGTATTTT.